This note documents a single T cell receptor beta chain sequence. This entry belongs to a study of technical replicates of blood from several donors. This CDR3 contains 16 residues. V trimming: 0 bases; J trimming: 0 bases; junction bases outside the gene matches: 1. Germline V gives CDR1 ENHRY, CDR2 SYGVKD. Only in-frame clones appear in the TCRdb table, and some are missing; sequencing was by immunoSEQ multiplex PCR. Among 72,000 or so clones, 92% were seen once, and the ten largest hold under 0.45%. Sample: T cells isolated from PBMCs. The TCR sequence derives from a human donor in good health. This rearrangement joins TRBV10-3 to TRBJ1-5; 8 nucleotides match TRBD1. This CDR3 reads CAISESDRASNQPQHF. In DNA form, the CDR3 reads TGTGCCATCAGTGAGTCGGACAGGGCTAGCAATCAGCCCCAGCATTTT.